A single sample gave rise to the 25 T cell receptor beta chains below, sequenced in a study of cytomegalovirus exposure and HLA in healthy donors. The study ran its PCR with 60 Vbeta and 13 Jbeta primers. Produced via immunoSEQ multiplex PCR; TCRdb's table is partial and in-frame only. The sample carries about 120,000 clones, over 75% recorded once. Source material: PBMCs. The receptor set was obtained from a woman aged 18-35 years in good health and CMV-seronegative.

This sequence joins TRBV9 and TRBJ2-1; D is unresolved. V was pared by 0 bases and J by 6 bases, with 10 bases between. Germline V gives CDR1 SGDLS, CDR2 YYNGEE. The CDR3 is 14 residues long. In nucleotides, the CDR3 is TGTGCCAGCAGCGTAGTTTTCCCTTCCAATGAGCAGTTCTTC. It codes for CASSVVFPSNEQFF.

V and J are TRBV19 and TRBJ1-2; the match to TRBD1 covers 9 bases. J was trimmed by 4 bases and V by 5 bases; bases with no gene match: 5. The CDR3 totals 14 residues. Germline values: CDR1 LNHDA, CDR2 SQIVND (reference sequence). The CDR3 bases are TGTGCCAGTAGTGCCACAGGGGGCTTCTATGGCTACACCTTC. Translating it yields CASSATGGFYGYTF.

This rearrangement joins TRBV6-5 to TRBJ2-5; the match to TRBD2 covers 8 bases. V lost 5 bases to trimming and J lost 4 bases; unmatched junction nucleotides: 6. Germline CDR1 reads MNHEY; CDR2 reads SVGAGI. CDR3 length: 14 amino acids. DNA for the CDR3: TGTGCCAGCAGTCCGGGACTAGTGCTAGAGACCCAGTACTTC. It is translated as CASSPGLVLETQYF.

V is TRBV29-1 and J is TRBJ2-7; a possible D gene is TRBD1 (5 bases). With 2 bases removed from V and 0 bases from J, the gap between germline ends came to 17 bases. Germline V lookup: CDR1 SQVTM, CDR2 ANQGSEA. The CDR3 consists of 16 residues. The CDR3 sequence is CSVEKDTRSDSYEQYF. CDR3 DNA sequence: TGCAGCGTTGAAAAGGACACACGAAGCGACTCCTACGAGCAGTACTTC.

The chain has TRBV4-1 and TRBJ2-3; D perhaps matches TRBD1 (5 bases). Germline loops: CDR1 MGHRA, CDR2 YSYEKL. V was pared by 1 base and J by 2 bases, with 7 bases between. This CDR3 contains 14 residues. The CDR3 DNA is TGCGCCAGCAGCCAAGGACAGTTCACAGATACGCAGTATTTT. Encoded protein: CASSQGQFTDTQYF.

The V gene is TRBV2, the J gene TRBJ2-3; no clear D. Germline CDR1 and CDR2: SNHLY and FYNNEI. The CDR3 sequence is 13 residues long. V was cut by 7 bases and J by 11 bases, with 19 bases left in between. CDR3 loop: CASILIVGPLQYF. The CDR3 region has the DNA TGTGCCAGCATCTTAATCGTGGGCCCCTTGCAGTATTTT.

This clone was counted a few times. The J gene is TRBJ1-2, the V gene TRBV15, with TRBD1 as a possible D gene (6 bases). Germline V CDR1 and CDR2: LNHNV, YYDKDF (reference sequence). The CDR3 sequence is 14 residues long. Trimming pared 0 bases from V and 6 bases from J, leaving 11 bases between. The CDR3 sequence is CATSRDRNRDGYTF. In DNA form, the CDR3 reads TGTGCCACCAGCAGAGACCGCAACAGGGATGGCTACACCTTC.

The CDR3 sequence is CASSLSAERAPYEQYF. The CDR3 DNA reads TGTGCCAGCAGCTTAAGCGCGGAGCGGGCCCCCTACGAGCAGTACTTC. This chain links TRBV7-2 with TRBJ2-7; tentative D call: TRBD2 (6 bases). V dropped 2 bases and J dropped 2 bases, with 16 bases sitting between them. The CDR3 has 16 residues. CDR1 and CDR2 from the germline V gene are SGHTA and FQGNSA.

This chain links TRBV6-1 with TRBJ1-1, with unresolved D. This CDR3 is 11 amino acids long. V lost 7 bases and J 0 bases, leaving 3 bases between the germline ends. CDR1 and CDR2 from the germline V gene are MNHNS and SASEGT. CDR3 coding DNA: TGTGCCAGCACGTTGAACACTGAAGCTTTCTTT. This sequence encodes CASTLNTEAFF.

The chain employs TRBV19 and TRBJ2-1, with D tentatively TRBD2 (6 bases). Germline V gives CDR1 LNHDA, CDR2 SQIVND (reference sequence). V lost 5 bases to trimming and J lost 7 bases, with 9 bases between them. CDR3 length equals 12 residues. The CDR3 DNA reads TGTGCCAGTAGTTGGGGGAGGAATGAGCAGTTCTTC. Protein sequence: CASSWGRNEQFF. Using reference TRBV19 and TRBJ2-1 for the parts outside the CDR3, the full variable domain is DGGITQSPKYLFRKEGQNVTLSCEQNLNHDAMYWYRQDPGQGLRLIYYSQIVNDFQKGDIAEGYSVSREKKESFPLTVTSAQKNPTAFYLCASSWGRNEQFFGPGTRLTVL.

The CDR3, as DNA: TGTGCCAGCAGCTTAGATCGAGGGACCCAGTACTTC. As protein: CASSLDRGTQYF. The J gene is TRBJ2-5, the V gene TRBV11-2; unclear D gene. CDR3 length: 12 amino acids. With 0 bases removed from V and 7 bases from J, the gap between germline ends came to 6 bases. CDR1 is SGHAT, CDR2 FQNNGV, per germline.

The chain employs TRBV7-9 and TRBJ1-3; D may be TRBD1 (6 bases). The V gene's germline CDR1 is SEHNR and CDR2 FQNEAQ (reference sequence). Trimming left V 1 base short and J 8 bases short, with 15 bases between. The CDR3 has 15 residues. CDR3 region: CASSLEGQKVDTIYF. The CDR3, as DNA: TGTGCCAGCAGCTTAGAAGGACAGAAAGTTGACACCATATATTTT.

The V gene is TRBV14, the J gene TRBJ2-1, with TRBD2 matching 7 bases. V was clipped by 3 bases and J by 9 bases; unmatched bases: 11. Looked up from germline, CDR1 is SGHDN and CDR2 is FVKESK. The CDR3 spans 15 residues. CDR3 amino acids: CASSHPERGSGEQFF. In nucleotides, the CDR3 is TGTGCCAGCAGCCACCCGGAGCGGGGATCGGGTGAGCAGTTCTTC.

The chain uses TRBV6-5 and TRBJ2-5; D may be TRBD2 (6 bases). The germline V and J ends were trimmed by 7 bases and 11 bases, with 14 bases remaining between them. The CDR3 covers 11 residues. Germline V gene data show CDR1 as MNHEY and CDR2 as SVGAGI. The CDR3 DNA is TGTGCCAGCATATCCAATCGGGAGCAGTACTTC. It specifies CASISNREQYF.

This chain links TRBV19 with TRBJ2-1, with TRBD1 matching 7 bases. V gave up 8 bases and J gave up 2 bases; unmatched junction bases: 9. CDR1 is LNHDA and CDR2 is SQIVND in the germline V gene (reference sequence). The CDR3 spans 15 residues. DNA of the CDR3: TGTGCCAGTCAAAAAACCGGGACAGCCTACAATGAGCAGTTCTTC. It yields the protein CASQKTGTAYNEQFF.

J is TRBJ1-2 and V is TRBV7-9, with D tentatively TRBD1 (6 bases). Germline CDR1 and CDR2: SEHNR and FQNEAQ (reference sequence). The ends were cut back, 1 base at V and 6 bases at J, with 9 bases in the middle. The CDR3 has 13 amino acids. The CDR3 spells CASSLVGADGYTF. CDR3 nucleotide sequence: TGTGCCAGCAGCTTAGTGGGGGCGGATGGCTACACCTTC.

A few counts support this clone. The chain joins TRBV5-4 to TRBJ1-2; tentative D call: TRBD1 (5 bases). This CDR3 has 14 amino acids. V shed 4 bases and J shed 3 bases, with 13 bases lying between them. CDR1 is SGHNT and CDR2 is YYREEE in the germline V gene (reference sequence). The CDR3 nucleotides read TGTGCCAGCAGCATTGGGGCCCGCCACTATGGCTACACCTTC. It yields the protein CASSIGARHYGYTF. The full variable domain, its missing parts supplied by reference TRBV5-4 and TRBJ1-2, is ETGVTQSPTHLIKTRGQQVTLRCSSQSGHNTVSWYQQALGQGPQFIFQYYREEENGRGNFPPRFSGLQFPNYSSELNVNALELDDSALYLCASSIGARHYGYTFGSGTRLTVV.

CDR3 residues: CASSRGQGDQPQHF. CDR3 DNA: TGTGCCAGCAGCCGCGGACAGGGAGATCAGCCCCAGCATTTT. The chain uses TRBV5-4 and TRBJ1-5; 8 bases agree with TRBD1. From germline, CDR1 is SGHNT and CDR2 YYREEE (reference sequence). This CDR3 has 14 residues. Trimming cost V 4 bases and J 5 bases; bases outside gene matches: 5.

This clone was observed a few times. V is TRBV7-2 and J is TRBJ1-1, with a tentative D call TRBD1 (5 bases). This CDR3 is built from 12 residues. V lost 11 bases, J lost 1 base, and 11 bases lay in between. CDR1 is SGHTA and CDR2 is FQGNSA in the germline V gene. In DNA form, the CDR3 reads TGTGCCGGCGGGACCCCGAACACTGAAGCTTTCTTT. This sequence encodes CAGGTPNTEAFF.

The DNA for the CDR3 is TGTGCCAGCAGTAGCGGACGGGTTGAAAAACTGTTTTTT. Its translation: CASSSGRVEKLFF. The chain combines TRBV2 with TRBJ1-4; no clear D gene. Deletions cut 5 bases from V and 7 bases from J, with 11 bases between. CDR3 length: 13 amino acids. Germline V CDR1 and CDR2: SNHLY, FYNNEI.

The chain carries TRBV10-2 and TRBJ2-3, with D maybe TRBD1 (6 bases). Between the trimmed V and J ends, which lost 9 bases and 4 bases, there was a span of 20 bases. Germline assignment: CDR1 WSHSY and CDR2 SAAADI. The CDR3 runs 15 residues. CDR3 protein: CASLEPTGGSDTQYF. As DNA, the CDR3 is TGCGCCAGTCTCGAGCCGACAGGTGGTTCAGATACGCAGTATTTT.

V usage is TRBV6-6 and J usage is TRBJ2-3, with a tentative D call TRBD1 (5 bases). V lost 7 bases to trimming and J lost 0 bases, with 17 bases between them. In germline, CDR1 is MNHNY, CDR2 SVGAGI (reference sequence). CDR3 length: 16 amino acids. In DNA, the CDR3 is TGTGCCAGCACCCCAAGGGGCGGCGCCAGCACAGATACGCAGTATTTT. Its translation is CASTPRGGASTDTQYF.

On this clone: A junction end diverges from the germline sequence, so it may reflect a read error. The CDR3 loop is CVSSPVPSGTGGAEAFF. The CDR3, as DNA: TGTGTCAGCTCACCTGTTCCCTCAGGGACAGGGGGTGCTGAAGCTTTCTTT. The rearrangement links TRBV18 to TRBJ1-1; TRBD1 agrees at 11 bases. This CDR3 is 17 amino acids long. The germline V gene has CDR1 KGHSH and CDR2 LQKENI.

The CDR3 DNA is TGTGCCAGCGTTCTAGCGGGATTGGGGGTCCAAGAGACCCAGTACTTC. Translating it yields CASVLAGLGVQETQYF. The chain carries TRBV7-9 and TRBJ2-5, with 9 bases matching TRBD2. Germline CDR1 is SEHNR and CDR2 is FQNEAQ (reference sequence). The CDR3 contains 16 residues. V shed 8 bases and J 1 base; nucleotides not matched to a gene: 11.

The chain links TRBV7-2 to TRBJ2-5; the D is unclear. The CDR3 consists of 13 residues. The V gene lost 10 bases and the J gene lost 0 bases, with 12 bases spanning the gap. Germline CDR1 and CDR2: SGHTA and FQGNSA. The CDR3 nucleotides read TGTGCCACCGCCTTAGTGCACCAAGAGACCCAGTACTTC. Amino acid sequence: CATALVHQETQYF. Based on the CDR3 plus reference TRBV7-2 and TRBJ2-5, the full variable domain is GAGVSQSPSNKVTEKGKDVELRCDPISGHTALYWYRQSLGQGLEFLIYFQGNSAPDKSGLPSDRFSAERTGGSVSTLTIQRTQQEDSAVYLCATALVHQETQYFGPGTRLLVL.